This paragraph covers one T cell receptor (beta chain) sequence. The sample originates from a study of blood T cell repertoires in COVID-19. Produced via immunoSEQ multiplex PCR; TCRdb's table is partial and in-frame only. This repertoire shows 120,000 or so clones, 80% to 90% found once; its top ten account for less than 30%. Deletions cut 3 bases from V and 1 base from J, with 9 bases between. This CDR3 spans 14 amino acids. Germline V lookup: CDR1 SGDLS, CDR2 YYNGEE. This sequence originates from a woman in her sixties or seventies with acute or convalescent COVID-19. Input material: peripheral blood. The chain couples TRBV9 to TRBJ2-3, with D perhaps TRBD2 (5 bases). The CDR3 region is CASSDPRGTDTQYF. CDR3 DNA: TGTGCCAGCAGCGACCCGCGGGGCACAGATACGCAGTATTTT.